A single T cell receptor beta chain is shown here with its context. The antigen remains unidentified. The sample originates from a study of OX40 agonist ivuxolimab in advanced cancers. Study details: Ivuxolimab doses were 0.01, 0.1, 0.3, 1.5, 3 or 10 mg/kg every 2 weeks. A mean age of approximately 60 years, range roughly 20 to 85, was recorded, and 70% to 85% were male. Findings and limits, study-wide: CD8+ T cells averaged more expanded clones than CD4+. Both blood CD4+ and CD8+ T cells showed clonal growth by week 6 at 0.1 to 3.0 mg/kg.

Using immunoSEQ multiplex PCR, the repertoire was profiled, and TCRdb retains in-frame clones only, with some absent. The sample includes around 60,000 clones, roughly 77% of them seen just once. The sample consisted of CD4+ or CD8+ T cells sorted from blood, taken in a trial of the OX40 agonist ivuxolimab. The origin of this receptor is an adult with an advanced solid tumor such as melanoma, head and neck, liver or kidney cancer.

The CDR3 region has the DNA TGTGCCAGCAGTTCCCACGGCCGCACAGATACGCAGTATTTT. Its translation is CASSSHGRTDTQYF. The chain is built from TRBV6-5 and TRBJ2-3; D unclear. This CDR3 is 14 amino acids long. Between the trimmed V and J ends, which lost 4 bases and 1 base, there was a span of 9 bases. The V gene's germline CDR1 is MNHEY and CDR2 SVGAGI.